This T cell receptor beta chain was observed in a study of tumor and adjacent non-tumor tissue in lung cancer. A modified ARM-PCR protocol with three rounds of nested PCR amplified TCRbeta. TCRdb used MiXCR to reprocess the multiplex PCR reads, holding one entry per CDR3 protein. The data show fewer than 55,000 distinct CDR3 sequences, approximately 60% seen once. Concerning this clonotype itself: Its ends do not fully match the called genes, so a read error is possible.

In germline, CDR1 is MNHEY, CDR2 SVGAGI. The CDR3 is 13 residues long. RNA was extracted from bulk tissue without any cell sorting. Distant lung tissue was collected more than 3 cm away from the tumor edge. The origin of this receptor is a woman in her thirties or forties with non-small cell lung cancer. The sequenced material came from distant non-tumor lung tissue. The J gene is TRBJ1-1, the V gene TRBV6-5, with D maybe TRBD1 (6 bases). The CDR3 here is CASNRTGYTEAFF. Here the CDR3 DNA reads TGTGCTAGCAACCGTACAGGGTACACTGAAGCTTTCTTT.